The present entry profiles one T cell receptor (beta chain) with its context. Its specificity is not known. These data are taken from a study of regulatory T cells in long-lasting Graves disease. V shed 1 base and J shed 0 bases, with 10 bases lying between them. CDR1 and CDR2 from the germline V gene are DFQATT and SNEGSKA (reference sequence). The length of the CDR3 is 14 residues. Arm-PCR of CDR3 regions and iRepertoire HTBI primers were the basis on which TCR beta libraries were built. Each CDR3 protein gets one entry after TCRdb re-called the multiplex PCR reads with MiXCR. Of 350,000 to 550,000 distinct CDR3 sequences listed, 15% are singletons. Sample time point: newly diagnosed GD, antithyroid drugs for less than 3 months. Construction of the TCR library relied on RNA isolated from PBMCs. Findings of the study overall: Researchers examined only peripheral blood and not thyroid tissue. Only a small sample size was used, which may have cut accuracy. Fewer public clonotypes were shared by new patients (around 970) than by persistent patients (about 2,800).

The sample was also reused in another study, on T cells in Graves' hyperthyroidism and ophthalmopathy. As that report states: Every diagnosis used clinical symptoms, serum thyroxine and TRAb, thyroid ultrasound and orbital computed tomography.

This sample comprised peripheral blood mononuclear cells (PBMCs), obtained at new diagnosis, from a patient treated with antithyroid drugs. The chain couples TRBV20-1 to TRBJ2-7; no reliable D call. This sequence originates from a woman aged 30 to 39 with Graves disease. Here the CDR3 reads CSARALQSSYEQYF. The CDR3 nucleotides read TGCAGTGCTAGAGCCCTTCAGAGCTCCTACGAGCAGTACTTC.